What follows is one T cell receptor (beta chain) and its context. Germline CDR1 is LGHNA and CDR2 is YSLEER. This CDR3 comprises 16 residues. Trimming at V came to 4 bases and at J to 6 bases, leaving 9 bases not matched to a gene. This entry comes from a study of T cell changes during pregnancy in multiple sclerosis. Profiling relied on immunoSEQ multiplex PCR, and the TCRdb table lists in-frame clones only, not all of them. The table shows about 57,000 clones, with around 93% occurring only once. This TCR came from a female donor in good health, enrolled as a control in a pregnancy study. The sample here was peripheral blood, taken after pregnancy. The chain recombines TRBV4-3 with TRBJ1-2, with TRBD1 matching 12 bases. The CDR3 reads CASSPSTGTGGNGYTF. The CDR3 DNA reads as TGCGCCAGCAGCCCCTCTACCGGGACAGGGGGCAATGGCTACACCTTC.